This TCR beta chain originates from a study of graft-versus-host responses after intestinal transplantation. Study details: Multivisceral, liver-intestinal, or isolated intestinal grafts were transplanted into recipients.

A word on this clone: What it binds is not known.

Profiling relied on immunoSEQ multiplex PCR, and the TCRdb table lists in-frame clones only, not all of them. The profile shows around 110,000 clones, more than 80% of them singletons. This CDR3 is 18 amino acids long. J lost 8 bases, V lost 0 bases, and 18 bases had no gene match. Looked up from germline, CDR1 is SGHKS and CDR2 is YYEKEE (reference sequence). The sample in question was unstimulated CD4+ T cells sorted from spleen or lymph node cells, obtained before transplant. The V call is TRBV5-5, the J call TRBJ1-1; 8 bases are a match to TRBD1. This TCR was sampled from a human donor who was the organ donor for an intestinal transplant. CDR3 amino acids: CASSLGVAGRGPRVEAFF. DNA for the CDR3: TGTGCCAGCAGCTTGGGCGTTGCGGGCAGGGGGCCGAGGGTGGAAGCTTTCTTT.